The text below deals with one T cell receptor (beta chain). The CDR3 length is 16 residues. CDR1 and CDR2 (germline): ENHRY, SYGVKD. V gave up 10 bases and J gave up 5 bases; unmatched junction bases: 15. Original handling: Nucleated cell number was recorded as an estimate derived from reference gene primer amplification. Repertoires were generated with immunoSEQ multiplex PCR, while TCRdb's copy carries only in-frame clones and drops some. V and J calls and clone size are copied from that table; D and trimming were computed from the DNA. The sample carries around 110,000 clones, roughly nine tenths recorded once. This entry comes from a study of blood T cell repertoires in COVID-19. Whole-study context: From the United States, Italy and Spain came samples of acute and convalescent COVID-19. In each case, the material was cDNA or gDNA derived from T cells, B-cell-depleted T cells, or PBMCs.

The chain joins TRBV10-3 to TRBJ1-4; 8 nucleotides line up with TRBD1. The sequence came from a human donor with active COVID-19. The donor label of this sample is uncertain. The sample taken for sequencing was peripheral blood. The CDR3: CATGTDREGSNEKLFF. CDR3 DNA sequence: TGTGCCACGGGAACGGACAGGGAAGGGTCAAATGAAAAACTGTTTTTT.